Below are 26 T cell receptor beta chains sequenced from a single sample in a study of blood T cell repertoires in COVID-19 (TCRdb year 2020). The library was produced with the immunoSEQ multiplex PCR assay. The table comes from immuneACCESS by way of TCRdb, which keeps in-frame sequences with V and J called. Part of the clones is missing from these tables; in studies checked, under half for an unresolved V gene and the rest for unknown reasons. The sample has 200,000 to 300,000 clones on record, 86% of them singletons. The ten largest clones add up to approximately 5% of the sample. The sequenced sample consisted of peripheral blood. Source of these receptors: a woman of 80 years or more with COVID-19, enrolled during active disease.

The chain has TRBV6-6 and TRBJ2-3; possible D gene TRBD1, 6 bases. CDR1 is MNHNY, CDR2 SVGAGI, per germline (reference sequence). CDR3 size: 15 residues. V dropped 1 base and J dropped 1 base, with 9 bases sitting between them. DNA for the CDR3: TGTGCCAGCAGTTACTTTGCAGGGGGCACAGATACGCAGTATTTT. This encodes CASSYFAGGTDTQYF.

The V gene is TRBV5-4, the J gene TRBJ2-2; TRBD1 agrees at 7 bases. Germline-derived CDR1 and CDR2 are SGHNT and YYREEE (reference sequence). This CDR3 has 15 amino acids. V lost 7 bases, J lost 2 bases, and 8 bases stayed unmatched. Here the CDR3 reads CASRPGTVNTGELFF. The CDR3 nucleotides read TGTGCCAGCCGTCCCGGGACAGTTAACACCGGGGAGCTGTTTTTT.

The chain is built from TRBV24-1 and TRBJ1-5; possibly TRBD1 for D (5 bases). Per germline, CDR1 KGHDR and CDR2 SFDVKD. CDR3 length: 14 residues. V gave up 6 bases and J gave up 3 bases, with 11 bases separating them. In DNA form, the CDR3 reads TGTGCCACCAGTCGACCGGGGGTCAATCAGCCCCAGCATTTT. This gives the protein CATSRPGVNQPQHF.

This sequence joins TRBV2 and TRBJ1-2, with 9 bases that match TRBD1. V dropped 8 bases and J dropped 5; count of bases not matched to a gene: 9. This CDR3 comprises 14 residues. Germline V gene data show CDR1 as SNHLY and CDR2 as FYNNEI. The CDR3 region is CASFSRDRVYGYTF. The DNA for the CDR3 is TGTGCCAGCTTCAGCCGGGACAGGGTGTATGGCTACACCTTC.

In nucleotides, the CDR3 is TGTGCCAGCAGCTTAGTAGCGGGGTCCTCCTACAATGAGCAGTTCTTC. This sequence encodes CASSLVAGSSYNEQFF. V usage is TRBV7-2 and J usage is TRBJ2-1, with 8 bases matching TRBD2. This CDR3 region has 16 residues. V shed 1 base and J 0 bases; nucleotides not matched to a gene: 2. Germline CDR1 and CDR2: SGHTA and FQGNSA.

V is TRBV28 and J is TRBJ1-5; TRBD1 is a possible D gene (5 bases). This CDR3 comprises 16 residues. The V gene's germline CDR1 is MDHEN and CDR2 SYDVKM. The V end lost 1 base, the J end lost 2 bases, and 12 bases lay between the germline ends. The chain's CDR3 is CASSLSRGIGNQPQHF. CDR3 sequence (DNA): TGTGCCAGCAGTTTATCTAGGGGAATCGGCAATCAGCCCCAGCATTTT.

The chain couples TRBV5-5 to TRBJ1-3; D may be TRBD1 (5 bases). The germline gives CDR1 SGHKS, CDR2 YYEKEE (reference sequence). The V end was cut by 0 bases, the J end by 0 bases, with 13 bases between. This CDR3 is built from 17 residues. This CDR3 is CASSLGRGRNSGNTIYF. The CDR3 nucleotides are TGTGCCAGCAGCTTGGGGAGGGGCAGAAACTCTGGAAACACCATATATTTT. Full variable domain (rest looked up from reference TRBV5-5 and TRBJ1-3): DAGVTQSPTHLIKTRGQQVTLRCSPISGHKSVSWYQQVLGQGPQFIFQYYEKEERGRGNFPDRFSARQFPNYSSELNVNALLLGDSALYLCASSLGRGRNSGNTIYFGEGSWLTVV.

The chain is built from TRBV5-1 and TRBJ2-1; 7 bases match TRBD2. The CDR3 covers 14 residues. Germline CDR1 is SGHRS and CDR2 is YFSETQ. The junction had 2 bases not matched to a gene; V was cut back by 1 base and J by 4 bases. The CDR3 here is CASSLSGEYNEQFF. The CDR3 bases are TGCGCCAGCAGCTTGAGCGGGGAGTACAATGAGCAGTTCTTC.

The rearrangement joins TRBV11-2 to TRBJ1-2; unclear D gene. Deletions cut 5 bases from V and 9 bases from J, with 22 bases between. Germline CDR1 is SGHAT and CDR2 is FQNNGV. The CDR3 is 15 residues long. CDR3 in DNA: TGTGCCAGCAGCCTTACTCTGGCGGCATCACAAAGCTACACCTTC. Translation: CASSLTLAASQSYTF.

The CDR3 nucleotides read TGTGCCAGCAGCTTAGCGCTGACAGCCTACGAGCAGTACTTC. Translation gives CASSLALTAYEQYF. This chain joins TRBV7-9 and TRBJ2-7; tentative D call: TRBD1 (5 bases). Germline V gene sequence: CDR1 SEHNR, CDR2 FQNEAQ (reference sequence). Deletions cut 0 bases from V and 2 bases from J, with 8 bases between. The CDR3 contains 14 residues.

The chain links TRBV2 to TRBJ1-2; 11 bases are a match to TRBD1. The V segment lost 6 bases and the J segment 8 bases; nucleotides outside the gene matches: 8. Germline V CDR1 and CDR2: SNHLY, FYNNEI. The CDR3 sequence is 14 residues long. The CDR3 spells CASREMDRGQGYTF. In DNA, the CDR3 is TGTGCCAGCAGGGAAATGGACAGGGGGCAAGGCTACACCTTC.

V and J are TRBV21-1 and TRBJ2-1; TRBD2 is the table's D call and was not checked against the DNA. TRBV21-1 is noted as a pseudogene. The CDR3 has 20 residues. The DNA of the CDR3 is TGTGCCAGCAGCAAAGAGGGGGGACTACCACCCGACGAGAAGCGCGGTGAGCAGTTCTTC. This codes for CASSKEGGLPPDEKRGEQFF.

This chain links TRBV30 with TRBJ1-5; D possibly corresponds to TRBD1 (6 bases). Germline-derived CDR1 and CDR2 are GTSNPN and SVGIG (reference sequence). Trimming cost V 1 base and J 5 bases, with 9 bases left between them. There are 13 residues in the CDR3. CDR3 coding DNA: TGTGCCTGGAGTGGAACAGGGTATCAGCCCCAGCATTTT. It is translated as CAWSGTGYQPQHF. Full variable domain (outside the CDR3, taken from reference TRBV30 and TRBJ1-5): SQTIHQWPATLVQPVGSPLSLECTVEGTSNPNLYWYRQAAGRGLQLLFYSVGIGQISSEVPQNLSASRPQDRQFILSSKKLLLSDSGFYLCAWSGTGYQPQHFGDGTRLSIL.

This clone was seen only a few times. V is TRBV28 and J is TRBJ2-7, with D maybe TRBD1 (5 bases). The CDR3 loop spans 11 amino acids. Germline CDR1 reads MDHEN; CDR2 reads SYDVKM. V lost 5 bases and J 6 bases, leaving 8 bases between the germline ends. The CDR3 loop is CASSIQGEQYF. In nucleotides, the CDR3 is TGTGCCAGCAGTATCCAGGGCGAGCAGTACTTC.

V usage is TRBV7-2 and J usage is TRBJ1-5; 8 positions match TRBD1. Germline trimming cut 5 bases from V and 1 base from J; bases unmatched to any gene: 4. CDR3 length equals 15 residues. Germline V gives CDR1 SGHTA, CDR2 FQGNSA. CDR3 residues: CASSPTGVSNQPQHF. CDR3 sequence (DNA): TGTGCCAGCAGCCCGACAGGGGTCAGCAATCAGCCCCAGCATTTT.

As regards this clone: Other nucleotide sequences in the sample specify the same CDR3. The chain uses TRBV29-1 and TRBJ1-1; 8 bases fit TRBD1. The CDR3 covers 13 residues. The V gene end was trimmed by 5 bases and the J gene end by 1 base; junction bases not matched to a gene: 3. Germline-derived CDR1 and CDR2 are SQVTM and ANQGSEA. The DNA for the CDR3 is TGCAGCGTTCGAGGACAGGGGAACACTGAAGCTTTCTTT. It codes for CSVRGQGNTEAFF. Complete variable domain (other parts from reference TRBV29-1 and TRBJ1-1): SAVISQKPSRDICQRGTSLTIQCQVDSQVTMMFWYRQQPGQSLTLIATANQGSEATYESGFVIDKFPISRPNLTFSTLTVSNMSPEDSSIYLCSVRGQGNTEAFFGQGTRLTVV.

The CDR3 reads CSVVSSNTEAFF. The CDR3 bases are TGCAGCGTTGTCTCGTCGAACACTGAAGCTTTCTTT. The chain joins TRBV29-1 to TRBJ1-1; D call uncertain. The V end was cut by 4 bases, the J end by 1 base, with 7 bases between. This CDR3 has 12 amino acids. In germline, CDR1 is SQVTM, CDR2 ANQGSEA. Drawing the rest from reference TRBV29-1 and TRBJ1-1, the complete variable domain is SAVISQKPSRDICQRGTSLTIQCQVDSQVTMMFWYRQQPGQSLTLIATANQGSEATYESGFVIDKFPISRPNLTFSTLTVSNMSPEDSSIYLCSVVSSNTEAFFGQGTRLTVV.

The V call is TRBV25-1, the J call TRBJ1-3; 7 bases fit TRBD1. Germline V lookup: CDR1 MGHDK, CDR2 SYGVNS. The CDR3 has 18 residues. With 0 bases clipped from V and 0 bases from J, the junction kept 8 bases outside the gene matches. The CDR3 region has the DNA TGTGCCAGCAGTGAATATACCCCGGGACAGAACTCTGGAAACACCATATATTTT. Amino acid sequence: CASSEYTPGQNSGNTIYF.

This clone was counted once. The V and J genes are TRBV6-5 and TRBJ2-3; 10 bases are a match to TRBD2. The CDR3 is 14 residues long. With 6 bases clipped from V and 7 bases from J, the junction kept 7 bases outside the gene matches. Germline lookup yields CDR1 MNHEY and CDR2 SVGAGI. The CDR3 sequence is CASRASGGFYTQYF. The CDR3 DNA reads TGTGCCAGCAGGGCTAGCGGGGGATTTTATACGCAGTATTTT.

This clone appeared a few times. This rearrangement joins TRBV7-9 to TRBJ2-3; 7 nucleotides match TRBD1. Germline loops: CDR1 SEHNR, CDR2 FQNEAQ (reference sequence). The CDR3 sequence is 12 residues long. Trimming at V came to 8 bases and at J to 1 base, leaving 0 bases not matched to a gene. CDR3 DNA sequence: TGTGCCAGCGGACAGGGCACAGATACGCAGTATTTT. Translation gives CASGQGTDTQYF. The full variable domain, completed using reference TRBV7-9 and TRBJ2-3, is DTGVSQNPRHKITKRGQNVTFRCDPISEHNRLYWYRQTLGQGPEFLTYFQNEAQLEKSRLLSDRFSAERPKGSFSTLEIQRTEQGDSAMYLCASGQGTDTQYFGPGTRLTVL.

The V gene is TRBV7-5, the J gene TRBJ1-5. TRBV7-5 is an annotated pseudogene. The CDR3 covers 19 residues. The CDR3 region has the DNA TGTGTCAGAGGCCCCACCTTCCTCGACGGGTTTAAGGGCAATCAGCCCCAGCATTTT. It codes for CVRGPTFLDGFKGNQPQHF.

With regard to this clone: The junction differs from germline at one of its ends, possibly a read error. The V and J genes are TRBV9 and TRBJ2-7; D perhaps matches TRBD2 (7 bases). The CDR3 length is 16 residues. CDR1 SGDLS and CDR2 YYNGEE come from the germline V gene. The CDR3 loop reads CATSVNVGGGVYEQYF. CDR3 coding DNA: TGTGCCACCAGCGTAAACGTAGGGGGGGGAGTGTACGAGCAGTACTTC.

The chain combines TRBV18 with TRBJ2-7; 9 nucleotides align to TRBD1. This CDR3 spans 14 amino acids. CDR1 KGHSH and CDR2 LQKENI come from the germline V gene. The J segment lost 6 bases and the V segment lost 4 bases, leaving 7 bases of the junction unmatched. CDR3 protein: CASSLQGQGSEQYV. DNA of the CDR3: TGTGCCAGCTCACTCCAGGGACAGGGATCCGAGCAGTACGTC.

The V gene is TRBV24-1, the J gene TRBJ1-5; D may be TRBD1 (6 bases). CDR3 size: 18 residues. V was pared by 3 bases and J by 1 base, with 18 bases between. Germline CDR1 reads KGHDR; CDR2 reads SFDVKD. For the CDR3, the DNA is TGTGCCACCAGTGATACCCCGGGACAAGGGGGAAGCAATCAGCCCCAGCATTTT. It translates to CATSDTPGQGGSNQPQHF.

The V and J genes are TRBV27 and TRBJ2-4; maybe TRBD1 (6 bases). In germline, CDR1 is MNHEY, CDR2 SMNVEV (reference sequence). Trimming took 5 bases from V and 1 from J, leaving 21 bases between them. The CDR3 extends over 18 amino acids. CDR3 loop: CASSAGVSPSVAKNIQYF. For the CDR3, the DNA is TGTGCCAGCAGTGCAGGGGTTTCACCTTCCGTGGCCAAAAACATTCAGTACTTC.

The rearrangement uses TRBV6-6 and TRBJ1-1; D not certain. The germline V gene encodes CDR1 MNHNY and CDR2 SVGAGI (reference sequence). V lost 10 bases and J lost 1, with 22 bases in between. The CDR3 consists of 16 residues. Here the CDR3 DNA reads TGTGCCACCCTAAAGGGAGTCGGAGTTCGGAACACTGAAGCTTTCTTT. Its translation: CATLKGVGVRNTEAFF.